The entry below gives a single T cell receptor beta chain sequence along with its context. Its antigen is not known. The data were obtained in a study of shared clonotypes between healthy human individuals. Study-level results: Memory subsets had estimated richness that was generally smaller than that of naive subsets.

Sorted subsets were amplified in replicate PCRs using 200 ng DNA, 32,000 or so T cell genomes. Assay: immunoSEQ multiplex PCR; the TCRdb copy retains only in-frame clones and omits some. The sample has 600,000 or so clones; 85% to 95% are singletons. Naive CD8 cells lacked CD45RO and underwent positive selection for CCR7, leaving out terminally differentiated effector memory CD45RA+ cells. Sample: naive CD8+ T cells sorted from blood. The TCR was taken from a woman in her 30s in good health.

Here the CDR3 reads CASSHRGDTEAFF. CDR3 bases: TGTGCCAGCAGCCATCGAGGGGACACTGAAGCTTTCTTT. The chain employs TRBV27 and TRBJ1-1; TRBD1 might be the D (5 bases). Germline lookup yields CDR1 MNHEY and CDR2 SMNVEV (reference sequence). Trimming took off 6 bases at V and 3 bases at J, with 11 bases between the two ends. The CDR3 totals 13 residues.